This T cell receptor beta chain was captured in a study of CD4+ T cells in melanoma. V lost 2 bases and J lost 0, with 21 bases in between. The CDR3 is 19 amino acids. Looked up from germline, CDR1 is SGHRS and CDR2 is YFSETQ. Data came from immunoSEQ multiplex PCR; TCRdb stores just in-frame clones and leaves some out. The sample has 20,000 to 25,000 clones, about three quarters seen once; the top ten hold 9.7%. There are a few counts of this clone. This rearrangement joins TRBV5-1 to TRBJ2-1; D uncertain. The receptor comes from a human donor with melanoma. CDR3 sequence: CASSFRSGGSFTSYNEQFF. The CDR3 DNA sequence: TGCGCCAGCAGCTTCCGTTCGGGCGGATCTTTCACCTCCTACAATGAGCAGTTCTTC. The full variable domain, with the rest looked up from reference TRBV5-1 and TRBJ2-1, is KAGVTQTPRYLIKTRGQQVTLSCSPISGHRSVSWYQQTPGQGLQFLFEYFSETQRNKGNFPGRFSGRQFSNSRSEMNVSTLELGDSALYLCASSFRSGGSFTSYNEQFFGPGTRLTVL.